This T cell receptor (beta chain) emerged from a study of prognosis after radiotherapy for stage I lung cancer. Genomic DNA was the source, and TCR beta CDR3 was amplified from it by two-round multiplex PCR. Gene-specific TRBV and TRBJ primers were used in PCR round one. TCRdb re-analysed the multiplex PCR reads in MiXCR, keeping a single row per CDR3 protein. The table lists 20,000 or so distinct CDR3 sequences, around 46% of them singletons, with 25% to 35% in the top ten. For this clonotype: One end of the junction does not line up with germline, which may come from a read error.

Germline V lookup: CDR1 MRHNA, CDR2 SNTAGT. CDR3 length: 14 residues. This sequence originates from a donor over 45 with non-small cell lung cancer. The material was PBMCs, obtained before or after stereotactic body radiation therapy (not recorded which). The rearrangement links TRBV6-4 to TRBJ2-1; maybe TRBD1 (6 bases). The chain's CDR3 is CASSPWTANNERFF. The CDR3 DNA reads as TGTGCCAGCAGTCCTTGGACAGCGAACAATGAGCGGTTCTTC.